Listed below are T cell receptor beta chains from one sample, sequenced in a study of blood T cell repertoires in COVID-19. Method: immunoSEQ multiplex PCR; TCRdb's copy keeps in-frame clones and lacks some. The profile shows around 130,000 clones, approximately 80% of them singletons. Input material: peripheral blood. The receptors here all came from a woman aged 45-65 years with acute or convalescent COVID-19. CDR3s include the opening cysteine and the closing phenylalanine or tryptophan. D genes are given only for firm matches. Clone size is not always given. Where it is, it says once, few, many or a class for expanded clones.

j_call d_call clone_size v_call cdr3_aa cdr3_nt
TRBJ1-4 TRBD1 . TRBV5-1 CASRRDSFNEKLFF TGCGCCAGCAGACGGGACAGCTTTAATGAAAAACTGTTTTTT
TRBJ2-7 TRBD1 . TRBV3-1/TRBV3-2 CASSQDSSVVAGTDSYEQYF TGTGCCAGCAGCCAAGATTCTTCGGTGGTTGCCGGGACAGACTCCTACGAGCAGTACTTC
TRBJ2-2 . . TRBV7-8 CASSQRTGTNTGELFF TGTGCCAGCAGCCAAAGAACCGGGACGAACACCGGGGAGCTGTTTTTT
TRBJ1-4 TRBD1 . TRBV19 CASSINRQGRSEKLFF TGTGCCTCGAGTATAAACCGACAGGGACGGTCGGAAAAACTGTTTTTT
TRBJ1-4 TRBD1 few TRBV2 CASSADRGNEKLFF TGTGCCAGCAGCGCGGACAGGGGGAATGAAAAACTGTTTTTT
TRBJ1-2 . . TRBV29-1 CSVEAGQDGYTF TGCAGCGTTGAAGCGGGACAAGATGGCTACACCTTC
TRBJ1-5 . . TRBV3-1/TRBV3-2 CASSQRKVQGYQPQHF TGTGCCAGCAGCCAAAGGAAAGTACAGGGTTATCAGCCCCAGCATTTT
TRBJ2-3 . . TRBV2 CASSGSIGGSTDTQYF TGTGCCAGCAGTGGGAGCATTGGCGGGAGCACAGATACGCAGTATTTT
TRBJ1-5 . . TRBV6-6 CASNPNRVSNQPQHF TGTGCCAGCAATCCGAACAGGGTTAGCAATCAGCCCCAGCATTTT
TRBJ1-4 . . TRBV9 CASSVDEEQVKLFF TGTGCCAGCAGCGTAGATGAGGAACAGGTCAAACTGTTTTTT
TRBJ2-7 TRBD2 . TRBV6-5 CASRLAAYPLYEQYF TGTGCCAGCAGGCTAGCGGCCTACCCTCTCTACGAGCAGTACTTC
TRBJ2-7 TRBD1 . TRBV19 CASSLTGVSAREQYF TGTGCCAGTAGTTTGACAGGGGTAAGCGCGCGGGAGCAGTACTTC
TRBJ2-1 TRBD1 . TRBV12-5 CASGPGQSSYNEQFF TGTGCTAGTGGTCCGGGACAGAGCTCCTACAATGAGCAGTTCTTC
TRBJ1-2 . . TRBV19 CASSRSEYGYTF TGTGCCAGTAGTAGGTCGGAGTATGGCTACACCTTC
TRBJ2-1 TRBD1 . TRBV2 CASSVDGTGDYNEQFF TGTGCCAGCAGTGTGGACGGGACAGGGGATTACAATGAGCAGTTCTTC
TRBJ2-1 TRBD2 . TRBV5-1 CASSLARTSGGDNEQFF TGCGCCAGCAGCTTGGCTCGGACTAGCGGGGGGGACAATGAGCAGTTCTTC
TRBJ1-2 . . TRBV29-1 CSVGLGGSAGYTF TGCAGCGTGGGTCTCGGGGGTTCCGCTGGCTACACCTTC
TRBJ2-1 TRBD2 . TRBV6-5 CASMLSGGSNEQFF TGTGCCAGCATGTTGAGCGGGGGGAGCAATGAGCAGTTCTTC
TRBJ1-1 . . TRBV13 CASSLSTREAFF TGTGCCAGCAGCTTGTCAACACGAGAAGCTTTCTTT
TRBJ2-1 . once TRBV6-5 CASYSRDPSFNEQFF TGTGCCAGCTACTCGCGGGACCCCTCGTTTAATGAGCAGTTCTTC
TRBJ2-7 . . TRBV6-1 CASSEPGLLSYEQYF TGTGCCAGCAGTGAGCCGGGACTCCTCTCCTACGAGCAGTACTTC
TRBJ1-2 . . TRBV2 CASSDDVSYGYTF TGTGCCAGCAGTGATGATGTGAGCTATGGCTACACCTTC
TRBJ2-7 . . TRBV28 CASSFALNRERQYF TGTGCCAGCAGTTTCGCCCTCAACAGGGAGAGGCAGTACTTC
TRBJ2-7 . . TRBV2 CASSARGAGVYEQYF TGTGCCAGCAGTGCTCGGGGGGCGGGGGTCTACGAGCAGTACTTC
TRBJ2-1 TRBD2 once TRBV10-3 CATTGLAGDGRFF TGTGCCACCACAGGACTAGCGGGGGATGGGAGGTTCTTC
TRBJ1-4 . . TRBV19 CASSIGVQVNEKLFF TGTGCCAGTAGTATAGGGGTACAGGTTAATGAAAAACTGTTTTTT
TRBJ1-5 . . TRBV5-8 CASSLVGKYQPQHF TGTGCCAGCAGCTTGGTCGGGAAGTATCAGCCCCAGCATTTT
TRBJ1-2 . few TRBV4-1 CASSQPIANYGYTF TGCGCCAGCAGCCAGCCGATAGCTAACTATGGCTACACCTTC
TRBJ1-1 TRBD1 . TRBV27 CASSFRGQGARTEAFF TGTGCCAGCAGTTTTCGGGGACAGGGGGCGCGGACTGAAGCTTTCTTT
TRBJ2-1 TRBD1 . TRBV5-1 CASSPGTGRAYEQFF TGCGCCAGCAGTCCCGGGACAGGGAGGGCCTATGAGCAGTTCTTC
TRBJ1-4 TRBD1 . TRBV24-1 CATYLVPGQGADEKLFF TGTGCCACCTATTTAGTCCCGGGACAGGGGGCGGATGAAAAACTGTTTTTT
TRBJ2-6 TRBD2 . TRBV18 CASSPGGTGANVLTF TGTGCCAGCTCACCGGGAGGGACCGGGGCCAACGTCCTGACTTTC
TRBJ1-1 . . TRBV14 CASSQVHSQTEAFF TGTGCCAGCAGCCAAGTTCACAGTCAAACTGAAGCTTTCTTT
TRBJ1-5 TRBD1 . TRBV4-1 CASSQTGQGTSQPQHF TGCGCCAGCAGCCAGACCGGACAGGGAACGAGTCAGCCCCAGCATTTT
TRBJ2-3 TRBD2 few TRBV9 CASSVGRLAGTTDTQYF TGTGCCAGCAGCGTAGGTAGATTAGCGGGGACCACAGATACGCAGTATTTT
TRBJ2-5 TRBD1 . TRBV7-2 CASSANRGQETQYF TGTGCCAGCAGCGCTAACAGGGGCCAAGAGACCCAGTACTTC
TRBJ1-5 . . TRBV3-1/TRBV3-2 CASSQKGGNNILSNQPQHF TGTGCCAGCAGCCAAAAAGGCGGCAATAATATCCTTAGCAATCAGCCCCAGCATTTT
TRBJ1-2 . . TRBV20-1 CSASPQRSHGYTF TGCAGTGCTAGTCCGCAAAGAAGCCATGGCTACACCTTC
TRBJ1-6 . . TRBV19 CASSMKSRNSPLHF TGTGCCAGTAGTATGAAGTCACGGAATTCACCCCTCCACTTT
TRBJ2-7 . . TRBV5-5 CASSLAGLSYEQYF TGTGCCAGCAGCTTGGCAGGCCTCTCCTACGAGCAGTACTTC
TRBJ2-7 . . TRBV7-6 CASSAQGTYEQYF TGTGCCAGCAGTGCACAGGGTACCTACGAGCAGTACTTC
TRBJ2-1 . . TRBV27 CASSPLTSTGPVEQFF TGTGCCAGCAGTCCGCTTACGTCGACAGGACCGGTTGAGCAGTTCTTC